This is a list of T cell receptor beta chains from one sample in a study of blood T cells in healthy people across ages. TCRdb reprocessed the 5' RACE reads via MiXCR and lists one record per CDR3 protein. The profile shows over 1,300,000 distinct CDR3 sequences, around 59% of them singletons. The sample taken for sequencing was blood. These receptors were taken from a man younger than 30 in good health. Both conserved end residues are part of each CDR3. Each record gives: V gene, D gene, J gene, clone size, CDR3 DNA, CDR3 protein. D genes are given only for firm matches. A row's size may be missing; if present it is once, few, many or a size class.

>TRBV7-9|-|TRBJ2-3|-
TGTGCCAGCAGCCCCTACAGTCCCACTGAGGATACGCAGTATTTT
CASSPYSPTEDTQYF
>TRBV27|-|TRBJ2-6|-
TGTGCCAGCAGTCCCCACCTCTCTGGGGCCAACGTCCTGACTTTC
CASSPHLSGANVLTF
>TRBV21-1|-|TRBJ1-5|-
TGTGCCAACGGGGACGATTCGTGTAATCAGCCCCAGCATTTT
CANGDDSCNQPQHF
>TRBV7-9|-|TRBJ1-2|-
TGTGCCAGCAGCCGAGTCGATAGAGGCTATGGCTACACCTTC
CASSRVDRGYGYTF
>TRBV6-2/TRBV6-3|-|TRBJ2-3|-
TGTGCCAGCAGTTATCGTCCGACAGGCCGCACAGATACGCAGTATTTT
CASSYRPTGRTDTQYF
>TRBV12-3/TRBV12-4|TRBD1|TRBJ2-5|few
TGTGCCAGCAGTTCCCGGGACAGGCTATATTCGGAGACCCAGTACTTC
CASSSRDRLYSETQYF
>TRBV6-2/TRBV6-3|-|TRBJ2-5|once
TGTGCCAGCAGTTACGGCGCACTTCTTCTATGGGCGCAGTACTTC
CASSYGALLLWAQYF
>TRBV4-1|-|TRBJ2-7|-
TGCGCCAGCAGTCCCCCGATGGGCTCCTACGAGCAGTACTTC
CASSPPMGSYEQYF
>TRBV11-2|TRBD2|TRBJ2-7|once
TGTGCCAGCAGCCAAGGGACTAGCGGGATATACGAGCAGTACTTC
CASSQGTSGIYEQYF
>TRBV7-2|-|TRBJ2-3|few
TGTGCCAGCAGCTTAGGTGGCGGAAGCGTCACAGATACGCAGTATTTT
CASSLGGGSVTDTQYF
>TRBV12-3/TRBV12-4|TRBD2|TRBJ2-4|-
TGTGCCAGCAGACCCACCGGGACTAGCGGATCACGGTTGTACTTC
CASRPTGTSGSRLYF
>TRBV4-1|-|TRBJ1-2|few
TGCGCCAGCAGCCAACTGGGGTTGGGTTATGGCTACACCTTC
CASSQLGLGYGYTF
>TRBV5-1|TRBD1|TRBJ1-1|-
TGCGCCAGCAGCTTGGAGCTCCGGGACAGGGCCACTGAAGCTTTCTTT
CASSLELRDRATEAFF
>TRBV20-1|-|TRBJ2-3|-
TGCAGTGCCAACCCCCCGGGCAGGGGAGATACGCAGTATTTT
CSANPPGRGDTQYF
>TRBV4-3|TRBD2|TRBJ2-7|-
TGCGCCAGCAGCGGGGGGACTAGCGACGAGCAGTACTTC
CASSGGTSDEQYF
>TRBV4-1|TRBD1|TRBJ1-6|-
TGCGCCAGCAGCCTGGACAGGACTAATTCACCCCTCCACTTT
CASSLDRTNSPLHF
>TRBV7-2|-|TRBJ2-7|few
TGTGCCAGCAGCTCCCCGAGACAACCCTCCTACGAGCAGTACTTC
CASSSPRQPSYEQYF
>TRBV4-2|-|TRBJ2-2|-
TGTGCCAGCAGCCAAGATTTCACCGGGGAGCTGTTTTTT
CASSQDFTGELFF
>TRBV18|-|TRBJ2-5|-
TGTGCCAGCTCACCAAGCGATAGCCAAGAGACCCAGTACTTC
CASSPSDSQETQYF
>TRBV9|-|TRBJ1-1|-
TGTGCCAGCAGCGTAGAACAGGGCCGTCCGGGTGTAGCTTTCTTT
CASSVEQGRPGVAFF
>TRBV28|-|TRBJ2-5|-
TGTGCCAGCAGTCCCGTCTCAAGGGGAGAGACCCAGTACTTC
CASSPVSRGETQYF
>TRBV29-1|-|TRBJ1-1|-
TGCAGCGTTGTCCAGGGCTTGAACACTGAAGCTTTCTTT
CSVVQGLNTEAFF
>TRBV10-3|-|TRBJ2-5|few
TGTGCCATCAGTGGACAGGTACCATCCGAGACCCAGTACTTC
CAISGQVPSETQYF
>TRBV4-1|TRBD1|TRBJ1-4|-
TGCGCCAGCAGCCCTAGGACAGGGTCAGATGAAAAACTGTTTTTT
CASSPRTGSDEKLFF
>TRBV9|TRBD2|TRBJ2-7|-
TGTGCCAGCAGCGTAGGGGAGGGAGACGGCTACTACGAGCAGTACTTC
CASSVGEGDGYYEQYF